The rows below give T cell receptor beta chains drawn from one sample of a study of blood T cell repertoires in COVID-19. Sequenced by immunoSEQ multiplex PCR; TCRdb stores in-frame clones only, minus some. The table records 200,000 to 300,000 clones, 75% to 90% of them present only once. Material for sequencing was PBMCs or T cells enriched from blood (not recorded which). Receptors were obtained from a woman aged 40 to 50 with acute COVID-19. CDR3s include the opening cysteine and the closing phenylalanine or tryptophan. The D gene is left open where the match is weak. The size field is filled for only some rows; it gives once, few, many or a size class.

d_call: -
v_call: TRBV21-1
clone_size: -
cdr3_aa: CASSKSVGRRQQYF

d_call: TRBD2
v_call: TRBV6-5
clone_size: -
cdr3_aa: CASRPGLAGGYEQFF

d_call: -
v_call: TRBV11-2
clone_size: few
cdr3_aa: CASSFGGANGDTEAFF

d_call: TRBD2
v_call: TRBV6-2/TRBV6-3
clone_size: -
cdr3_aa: CASSSGTSMETQYF

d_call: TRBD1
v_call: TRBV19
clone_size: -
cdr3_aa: CASSLQAGTGGSAHEKLFF

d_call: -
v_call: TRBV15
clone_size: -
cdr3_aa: CATSREGVYQETQYF

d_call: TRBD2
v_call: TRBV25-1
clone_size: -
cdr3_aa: CASSDASSGSKETQYF

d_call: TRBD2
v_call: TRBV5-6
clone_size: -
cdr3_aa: CASSLAGGPLEQYF

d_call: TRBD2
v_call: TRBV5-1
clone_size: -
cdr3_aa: CASSLGSGRFDEQYF

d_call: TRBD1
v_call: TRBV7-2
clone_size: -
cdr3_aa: CASSLRQGAWSNQPQHF

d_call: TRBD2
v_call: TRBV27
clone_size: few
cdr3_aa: CASSFLGGRDTGELFF

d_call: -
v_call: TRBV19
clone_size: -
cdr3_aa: CASSISRDKQFF

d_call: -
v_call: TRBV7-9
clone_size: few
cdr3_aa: CASSSGAYEQYF

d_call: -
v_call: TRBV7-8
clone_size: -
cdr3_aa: CASSHLWDTDSPLHF

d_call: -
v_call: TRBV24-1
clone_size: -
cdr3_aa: CATSELDSSEAFF

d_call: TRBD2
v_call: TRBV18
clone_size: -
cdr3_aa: CASSPGTSGRGHYEQYF

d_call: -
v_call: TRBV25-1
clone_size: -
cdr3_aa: CASSDRHSGANVLTF

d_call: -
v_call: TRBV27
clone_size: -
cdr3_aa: CASSLKPGGNQPQHF

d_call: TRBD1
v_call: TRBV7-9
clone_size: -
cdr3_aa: CASSLGGQGWETQYF

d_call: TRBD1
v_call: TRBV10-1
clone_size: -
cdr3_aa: CASSESELGQGAEGQYF

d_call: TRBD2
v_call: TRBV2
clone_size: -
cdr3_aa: CASSEGAGGPYSGELFF

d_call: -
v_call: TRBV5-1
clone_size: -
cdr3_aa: CASSLDGVNEKLFF

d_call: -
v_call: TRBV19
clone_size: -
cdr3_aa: CASHLGGRGNTIYF

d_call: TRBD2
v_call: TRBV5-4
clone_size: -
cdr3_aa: CASSGGGTSGHYNEQFF

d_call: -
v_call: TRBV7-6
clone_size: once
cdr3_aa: CASPGDTGELFF

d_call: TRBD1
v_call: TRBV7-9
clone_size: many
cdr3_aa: CASSAGQANSPLHF

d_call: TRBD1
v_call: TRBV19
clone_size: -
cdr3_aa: CASSISIRDRRKPLHF

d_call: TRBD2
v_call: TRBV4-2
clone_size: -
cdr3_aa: CASSQDTLAGDNNEQFF

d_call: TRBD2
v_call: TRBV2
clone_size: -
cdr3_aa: CASSRLAGGHNEQFF

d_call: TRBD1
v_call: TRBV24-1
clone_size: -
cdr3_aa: CATSDDRGAETQYF

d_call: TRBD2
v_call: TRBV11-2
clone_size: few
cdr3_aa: CASSVSSGSLRDTQYF

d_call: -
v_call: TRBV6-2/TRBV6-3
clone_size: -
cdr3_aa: CASSQVVGSGGYTF

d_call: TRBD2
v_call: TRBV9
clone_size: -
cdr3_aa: CASTVGTSGTDTQYF

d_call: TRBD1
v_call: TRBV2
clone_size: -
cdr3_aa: CASSGDRAGEQYF

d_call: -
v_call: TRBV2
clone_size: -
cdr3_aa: CASSSVGPGRVNTEAFF

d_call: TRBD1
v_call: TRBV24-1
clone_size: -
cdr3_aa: CATSDSGTGAGYNEQFF

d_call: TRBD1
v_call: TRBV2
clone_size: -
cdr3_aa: CASLGQGTDTQYF

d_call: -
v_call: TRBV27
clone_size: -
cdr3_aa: CASSLVQSYGYTF

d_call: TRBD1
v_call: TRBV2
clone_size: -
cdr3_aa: CASSEDRGSLGYTF

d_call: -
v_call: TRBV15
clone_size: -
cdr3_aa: CATSRELIGNTEAFF

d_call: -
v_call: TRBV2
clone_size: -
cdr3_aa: CASSEASDEAFF

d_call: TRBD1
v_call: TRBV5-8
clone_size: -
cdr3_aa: CASSLGTGAGDTQYF

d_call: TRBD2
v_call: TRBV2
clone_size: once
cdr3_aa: CASSEVSGSVGTDTQYF

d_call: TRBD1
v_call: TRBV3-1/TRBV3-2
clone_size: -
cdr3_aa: CASSHLDRGAEAFF

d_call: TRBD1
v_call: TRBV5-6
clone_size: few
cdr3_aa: CASSLDTGGNEKLFF

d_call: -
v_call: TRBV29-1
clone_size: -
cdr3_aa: CSVREFPRRQETQYF

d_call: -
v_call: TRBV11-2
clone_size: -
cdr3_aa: CASSLHQDTEAFF

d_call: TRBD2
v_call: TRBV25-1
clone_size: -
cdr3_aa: CASSAQREGQIYEQFF

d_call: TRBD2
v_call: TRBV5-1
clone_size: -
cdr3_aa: CASSLELAGEVTPDTQYF

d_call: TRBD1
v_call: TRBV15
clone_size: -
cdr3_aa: CATSTMGQGDEQYF

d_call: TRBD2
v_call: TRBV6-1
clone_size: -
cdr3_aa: CASSVAGWEETQYF